What follows are 9 T cell receptor beta chains derived from one specimen sequenced in a study of T cell responses to AZD1222 COVID-19 vaccine. Data came from immunoSEQ multiplex PCR; TCRdb stores just in-frame clones and leaves some out. The sample holds around 160,000 clones, just over 90% seen once. Sequencing was performed on peripheral blood, taken on day 0 of AZD1222 vaccination. Receptors were obtained from an adult in good health.

This chain uses TRBV9 with TRBJ2-7; 8 nucleotides match TRBD2. Germline V CDR1 and CDR2: SGDLS, YYNGEE. CDR3 length: 15 residues. V lost 0 bases, J lost 3 bases, and 5 bases stayed unmatched. The CDR3 sequence is CASSVGSGGLYEQYF. The CDR3 region has the DNA TGTGCCAGCAGCGTAGGATCGGGGGGGCTCTACGAGCAGTACTTC.

The genes are TRBV5-1 and TRBJ2-3; TRBD2 matches 11 bases. Trimming took 0 bases from V and 4 from J; bases not matched to a gene: 10. Per germline, CDR1 SGHRS and CDR2 YFSETQ. The CDR3 length is 18 residues. Here the CDR3 reads CASSLGMLAGGVPDTQYF. CDR3 bases: TGCGCCAGCAGCTTGGGGATGCTAGCGGGAGGAGTTCCAGATACGCAGTATTTT.

This rearrangement joins TRBV10-2 to TRBJ2-3; the D is unclear. The germline V and J ends were trimmed by 2 bases and 8 bases, with 11 bases remaining between them. The CDR3 consists of 13 residues. Germline V gene sequence: CDR1 WSHSY, CDR2 SAAADI. In DNA form, the CDR3 reads TGCGCCAGCAGTGAGCGATCGGGTGGTACGCAGTATTTT. Translated: CASSERSGGTQYF.

The V call is TRBV7-2, the J call TRBJ2-7; a possible D gene is TRBD1 (5 bases). The CDR3 contains 15 residues. Germline CDR1 reads SGHTA; CDR2 reads FQGNSA. V was shortened by 2 bases and J by 6 bases, with 17 bases between the two germline ends. In nucleotides, the CDR3 is TGTGCCAGCAGCTTAAGTAGCCAGGGTTTGGGCGAGCAGTACTTC. Translated: CASSLSSQGLGEQYF.

This rearrangement joins TRBV23-1 to TRBJ1-2, with D unclear. TRBV23-1 has ORF status, its function being uncertain. The CDR3 runs 12 residues. The ends were cut back, 2 bases at V and 8 bases at J, with 9 bases in the middle. The CDR3 nucleotides read TGCGCCAGCAGTCAACGGGAATGGGGCTACACCTTC. Translation gives CASSQREWGYTF.

This sequence joins TRBV5-4 and TRBJ1-1; unclear D gene. The CDR3 is made up of 14 amino acids. In germline, CDR1 is SGHNT, CDR2 YYREEE (reference sequence). The ends were cut back, 4 bases at V and 4 bases at J, with 14 bases in the middle. Here the CDR3 DNA reads TGTGCCAGCAGCCGGGGAGAGACGGGCACTGAAGCTTTCTTT. Translation: CASSRGETGTEAFF.

This clone has just a few counts. V and J are TRBV19 and TRBJ2-6; D perhaps matches TRBD1 (5 bases). There are 17 residues in the CDR3. The V gene's germline CDR1 is LNHDA and CDR2 SQIVND (reference sequence). The germline V and J ends were trimmed by 3 bases and 1 base, with 13 bases remaining between them. CDR3 DNA: TGTGCCAGTAGTATTAGGGGCGGAAGTTCTGGGGCCAACGTCCTGACTTTC. Protein sequence: CASSIRGGSSGANVLTF.

This chain links TRBV18 with TRBJ2-7, with TRBD2 matching 12 bases. V trimming: 3 bases; J trimming: 7 bases; junction bases outside the gene matches: 4. The CDR3 has 14 residues. The germline gives CDR1 KGHSH, CDR2 LQKENI. CDR3 amino acids: CASSPGLAGNEQYF. CDR3 nucleotide sequence: TGTGCCAGCTCACCTGGACTAGCGGGAAATGAGCAGTACTTC.

J is TRBJ1-2 and V is TRBV15; D unclear. The CDR3 length is 15 residues. Trimming left V 5 bases short and J 8 bases short, with 21 bases between. CDR1 is LNHNV and CDR2 is YYDKDF in the germline V gene (reference sequence). CDR3 DNA sequence: TGTGCCACCAGCCCACGGGAGACCACGCCGGGGGGCTACACCTTC. This codes for CATSPRETTPGGYTF.